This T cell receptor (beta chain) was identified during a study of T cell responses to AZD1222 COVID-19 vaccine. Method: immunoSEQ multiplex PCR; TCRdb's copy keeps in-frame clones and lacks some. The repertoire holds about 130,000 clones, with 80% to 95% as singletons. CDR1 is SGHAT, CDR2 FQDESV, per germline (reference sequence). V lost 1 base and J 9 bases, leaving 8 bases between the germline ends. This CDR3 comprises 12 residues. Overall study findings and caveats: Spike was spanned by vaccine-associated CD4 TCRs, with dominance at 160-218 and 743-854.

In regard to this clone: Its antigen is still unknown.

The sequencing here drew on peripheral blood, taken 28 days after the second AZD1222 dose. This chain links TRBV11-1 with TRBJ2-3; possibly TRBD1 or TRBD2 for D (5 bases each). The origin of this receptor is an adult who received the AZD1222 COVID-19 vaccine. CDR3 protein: CASSLEGRTQYF. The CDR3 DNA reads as TGTGCCAGCAGCTTAGAGGGGAGAACGCAGTATTTT. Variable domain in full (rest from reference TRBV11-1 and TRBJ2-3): EAEVAQSPRYKITEKSQAVAFWCDPISGHATLYWYRQILGQGPELLVQFQDESVVDDSQLPKDRFSAERLKGVDSTLKIQPAELGDSAMYLCASSLEGRTQYFGPGTRLTVL.